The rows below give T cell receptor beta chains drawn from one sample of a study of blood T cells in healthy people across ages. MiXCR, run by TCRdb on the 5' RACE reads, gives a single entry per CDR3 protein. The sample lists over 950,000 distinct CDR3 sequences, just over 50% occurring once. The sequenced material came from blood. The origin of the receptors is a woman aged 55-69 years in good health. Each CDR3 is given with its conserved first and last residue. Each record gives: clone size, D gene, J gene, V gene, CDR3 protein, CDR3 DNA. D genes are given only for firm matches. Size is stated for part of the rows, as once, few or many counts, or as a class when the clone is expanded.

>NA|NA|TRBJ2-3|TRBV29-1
CSVRFQQVSTETQYF
TGCAGCGTCCGTTTCCAGCAGGTTAGCACAGAGACGCAGTATTTT
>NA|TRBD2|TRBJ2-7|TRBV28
CASQRGTYEQYF
TGTGCCAGTCAGCGGGGAACCTACGAGCAGTACTTC
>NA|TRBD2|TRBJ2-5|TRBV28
CASRGGTSGLQETQYF
TGTGCCAGCAGGGGGGGAACTAGCGGACTCCAAGAGACCCAGTACTTC
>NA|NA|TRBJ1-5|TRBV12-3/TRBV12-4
CASSSGTPSGNQPQHF
TGTGCCAGCAGTAGCGGGACACCCTCGGGCAATCAGCCCCAGCATTTT
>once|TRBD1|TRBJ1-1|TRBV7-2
CASSLGQGWGTEAFF
TGTGCCAGCAGCTTGGGACAGGGGTGGGGGACTGAAGCTTTCTTT
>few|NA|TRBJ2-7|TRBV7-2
CASSSTQTSYEQYF
TGTGCCAGCAGCTCCACCCAGACCTCCTACGAGCAGTACTTC
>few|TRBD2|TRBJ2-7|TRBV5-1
CASSTLAGPSYEQYF
TGTGCCAGCAGCACCCTAGCGGGACCCTCCTACGAGCAGTACTTC
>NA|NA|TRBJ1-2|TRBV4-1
CASSQTGTIYGYTF
TGCGCCAGCAGCCAGACCGGGACAATATATGGCTACACCTTC
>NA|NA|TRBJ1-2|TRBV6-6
CASGSDSGEDGYTF
TGTGCCAGCGGATCGGACAGTGGAGAAGATGGCTACACCTTC
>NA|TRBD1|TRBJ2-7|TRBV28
CASSSPRQGVIYEQYF
TGTGCCAGCAGTTCCCCGCGACAGGGGGTTATCTACGAGCAGTACTTC
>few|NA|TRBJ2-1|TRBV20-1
CSARDSGEVEQFF
TGCAGTGCTAGAGACTCAGGGGAGGTAGAGCAGTTCTTC
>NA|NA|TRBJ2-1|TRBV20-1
CSARVIPGRSYNEQFF
TGCAGTGCTAGAGTCATTCCAGGGAGGTCCTACAATGAGCAGTTCTTC
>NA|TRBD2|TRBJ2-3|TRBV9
CASSETSGAVADTQYF
TGTGCCAGCAGCGAGACTAGCGGGGCCGTGGCAGATACGCAGTATTTT
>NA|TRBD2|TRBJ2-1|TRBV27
CASSLYSGRLGDEQFF
TGTGCCAGCAGTTTATATAGCGGGAGGCTCGGGGATGAGCAGTTCTTC
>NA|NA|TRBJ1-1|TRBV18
CASSPTKGLEAFF
TGTGCCAGCTCACCTACTAAGGGCCTTGAAGCTTTCTTT
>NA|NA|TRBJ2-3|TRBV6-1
CASSEALQRVGADTQYF
TGTGCCAGCAGTGAAGCGCTCCAGAGGGTCGGGGCAGATACGCAGTATTTT
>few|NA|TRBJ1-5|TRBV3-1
CASSQGGLGNQPQHF
TGTGCCAGCAGCCAAGGAGGATTAGGGAATCAGCCCCAGCATTTT
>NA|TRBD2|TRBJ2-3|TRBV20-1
CSASLGGTLSDTQYF
TGCAGTGCCTCCCTGGGAGGGACCTTGTCGGATACGCAGTATTTT